This passage covers 26 T cell receptor beta chains from one sample sequenced in a study of blood T cell repertoires in COVID-19. The method was immunoSEQ multiplex PCR; TCRdb's version includes in-frame clones alone and lacks a portion of them. The data show nearly 350,000 clones, with approximately 87% seen just once and about 6% held by the top ten. Sequences were obtained from peripheral blood. Receptors were obtained from a woman aged 45-65 years with COVID-19, enrolled during active disease.

The chain uses TRBV27 and TRBJ2-7; weak D call: TRBD1 (7 bases). The CDR3 is 18 amino acids. V lost 3 bases and J lost 5, with 26 bases in between. Germline V gives CDR1 MNHEY, CDR2 SMNVEV (reference sequence). CDR3 nucleotides: TGTGCCAGCAGTTTCATGAGGGGAACTAAGGGGGCGGGAAACGAGCAGTACTTC. Protein sequence: CASSFMRGTKGAGNEQYF.

The V gene is TRBV9, the J gene TRBJ1-1, with D tentatively TRBD1 (5 bases). CDR3 length equals 18 residues. CDR1 SGDLS and CDR2 YYNGEE come from the germline V gene. The V end was cut by 1 base, the J end by 0 bases, with 19 bases between. CDR3 sequence (DNA): TGTGCCAGCAGCGTAAGGGGTCAGATGGAAGGGGTGAACACTGAAGCTTTCTTT. Encoded protein: CASSVRGQMEGVNTEAFF. The variable domain in full, completed from reference TRBV9 and TRBJ1-1, reads DSGVTQTPKHLITATGQRVTLRCSPRSGDLSVYWYQQSLDQGLQFLIQYYNGEERAKGNILERFSAQQFPDLHSELNLSSLELGDSALYFCASSVRGQMEGVNTEAFFGQGTRLTVV.

V usage is TRBV29-1 and J usage is TRBJ1-1; possible D gene TRBD1, 5 bases. Trimming left V 5 bases short and J 5 bases short, with 15 bases between. The germline V gene encodes CDR1 SQVTM and CDR2 ANQGSEA. The CDR3 has 13 residues. The chain's CDR3 is CSVRTPGRTEAFF. In nucleotides, the CDR3 is TGCAGCGTTCGTACACCAGGGAGGACTGAAGCTTTCTTT.

V gene TRBV11-3 combines with J gene TRBJ2-3; 9 positions agree with TRBD2. Germline V gives CDR1 SGHNT, CDR2 YENEEA. V dropped 1 base and J dropped 1; count of bases not matched to a gene: 6. The CDR3 extends over 17 amino acids. The CDR3 DNA reads as TGTGCCAGCAGCTTAGCGCCAATAGCGGGGGGCACAGATACGCAGTATTTT. Translation: CASSLAPIAGGTDTQYF.

With regard to this clone: Additional DNA sequences in this sample encode the identical CDR3. This chain links TRBV19 with TRBJ2-7; 12 bases agree with TRBD2. V shed 2 bases, J shed 0 bases, and the junction held 2 bases outside the gene matches. Per germline, CDR1 LNHDA and CDR2 SQIVND (reference sequence). The CDR3 extends over 16 amino acids. This chain's CDR3 is CASSIPGLAGSYEQYF. The DNA of the CDR3 is TGTGCCAGTAGTATACCGGGACTAGCGGGCTCCTACGAGCAGTACTTC.

V and J are TRBV2 and TRBJ1-1; TRBD1 is a possible D gene (5 bases). Trimming removed 6 bases from V and 3 bases from J, with 11 bases in between. The CDR3 runs to 13 residues. Germline CDR1 SNHLY, CDR2 FYNNEI. CDR3 in DNA: TGTGCCAGCAGAACAGGACCCTACACTGAAGCTTTCTTT. This codes for CASRTGPYTEAFF.

Notes on this clone: The sample contains more than one DNA sequence encoding this CDR3. V and J are TRBV5-1 and TRBJ2-2, with TRBD1 as a possible D gene (5 bases). V was clipped by 0 bases and J by 2 bases, with 11 bases between them. Germline CDR1 and CDR2: SGHRS and YFSETQ. The CDR3 runs 16 residues. As DNA, the CDR3 is TGCGCCAGCAGCTTGGTAGGGCAGGGCAACACCGGGGAGCTGTTTTTT. Protein sequence: CASSLVGQGNTGELFF.

V is TRBV18 and J is TRBJ1-1; TRBD1 might be the D (6 bases). The CDR3 has 15 amino acids. Trimming shortened V by 0 bases and J by 3 bases, and 11 bases separated the two germline ends. Germline lookup yields CDR1 KGHSH and CDR2 LQKENI. CDR3: CASSPPGGQDTEAFF. CDR3 coding DNA: TGTGCCAGCTCACCACCGGGGGGGCAGGACACTGAAGCTTTCTTT.

This clone was seen a single time. The chain carries TRBV19 and TRBJ1-2; D is unclear. Per the germline V gene, CDR1 is LNHDA and CDR2 is SQIVND (reference sequence). The CDR3 consists of 15 residues. The V end lost 3 bases, the J end lost 2 bases, and 13 bases lay between the germline ends. The CDR3 is CASSMSYRANYGYTF. The CDR3, as DNA: TGTGCCAGTAGTATGAGTTACCGAGCGAACTATGGCTACACCTTC.

This chain joins TRBV24-1 and TRBJ1-2, with 9 bases identical to TRBD1. This CDR3 has 14 residues. Trimming cost V 4 bases and J 10 bases; bases outside gene matches: 9. Germline V gene data show CDR1 as KGHDR and CDR2 as SFDVKD. In nucleotides, the CDR3 is TGTGCCACCAGTGACGTCCGGGACAGGGAAGTCTACACCTTC. Translating it yields CATSDVRDREVYTF.

This clone was observed a single time. This chain connects TRBV5-1 to TRBJ2-3; TRBD2 matches 7 bases. V shed 0 bases, J shed 1 base, and the junction held 5 bases outside the gene matches. Germline CDR1 reads SGHRS; CDR2 reads YFSETQ. The CDR3 consists of 16 residues. CDR3 amino acids: CASSLGSTSGTDTQYF. DNA of the CDR3: TGCGCCAGCAGCTTGGGTAGCACTAGCGGCACAGATACGCAGTATTTT.

The V call is TRBV7-9, the J call TRBJ2-5, with D perhaps TRBD1 (5 bases). Germline V CDR1 and CDR2: SEHNR, FQNEAQ (reference sequence). CDR3 length: 14 amino acids. V lost 3 bases to trimming and J lost 1 base, with 9 bases between them. The CDR3 is CASSLGPGQETQYF. DNA of the CDR3: TGTGCCAGCAGCTTGGGGCCTGGCCAAGAGACCCAGTACTTC. Using reference TRBV7-9 and TRBJ2-5 for the parts outside the CDR3, the full variable domain is DTGVSQNPRHKITKRGQNVTFRCDPISEHNRLYWYRQTLGQGPEFLTYFQNEAQLEKSRLLSDRFSAERPKGSFSTLEIQRTEQGDSAMYLCASSLGPGQETQYFGPGTRLLVL.

The chain links TRBV30 to TRBJ1-2; TRBD1 might be the D (5 bases). The germline V gene encodes CDR1 GTSNPN and CDR2 SVGIG (reference sequence). V dropped 2 bases and J dropped 7 bases, with 17 bases sitting between them. The CDR3 has 14 residues. CDR3 loop: CAWSPSAGTAGYTF. Here the CDR3 DNA reads TGTGCCTGGAGTCCATCGGCGGGGACTGCTGGCTACACCTTC.

The chain couples TRBV7-8 to TRBJ2-1; the match to TRBD1 covers 7 bases. The CDR3 loop spans 13 amino acids. Germline V gene data show CDR1 as SGHVS and CDR2 as FQNEAQ. J lost 5 bases, V lost 5 bases, and 3 bases had no gene match. The CDR3 here is CASSRQGNNEQFF. In nucleotides, the CDR3 is TGTGCCAGCAGCCGACAGGGAAACAATGAGCAGTTCTTC.

The genes are TRBV19 and TRBJ2-5; 8 positions match TRBD2. Germline CDR1 LNHDA, CDR2 SQIVND (reference sequence). The CDR3 loop spans 14 amino acids. The V gene end was trimmed by 4 bases and the J gene end by 5 bases; junction bases not matched to a gene: 6. CDR3 residues: CASSTGLAAETQYF. The CDR3, as DNA: TGTGCCAGTAGTACCGGACTAGCTGCCGAGACCCAGTACTTC.

The V and J genes are TRBV30 and TRBJ1-5; 7 bases align to TRBD1. Germline CDR1 is GTSNPN and CDR2 is SVGIG (reference sequence). V lost 3 bases and J lost 5; bases outside the gene matches: 4. The CDR3 contains 13 residues. CDR3 nucleotides: TGTGCCTGGAGCCCGGGACAGTATCAGCCCCAGCATTTT. Its translation is CAWSPGQYQPQHF.

The V and J genes are TRBV19 and TRBJ1-1; D is possibly TRBD1 (5 bases). The CDR3 has 13 amino acids. V was clipped by 7 bases and J by 5 bases, with 14 bases between them. In germline, CDR1 is LNHDA, CDR2 SQIVND (reference sequence). In DNA, the CDR3 is TGTGCCAGTACTATCACTCAGGGTACTGAAGCTTTCTTT. It yields the protein CASTITQGTEAFF.

The chain combines TRBV5-4 with TRBJ2-3; a weak D match, TRBD2 (5 bases). The length of the CDR3 is 15 residues. V was clipped by 0 bases and J by 3 bases, with 11 bases between them. The germline CDR1 and CDR2 sequences are SGHNT and YYREEE (reference sequence). The CDR3 sequence: CASSLGGQLTDTQYF. CDR3 DNA sequence: TGTGCCAGCAGCTTGGGCGGGCAACTAACAGATACGCAGTATTTT.

The rearrangement uses TRBV7-9 and TRBJ2-6, with D hard to call. Trimming removed 4 bases at V and 7 bases at J, with 20 bases between. The CDR3 covers 17 residues. Germline-derived CDR1 and CDR2 are SEHNR and FQNEAQ (reference sequence). The CDR3 bases are TGTGCCAGCAGCTCTTTAGAGCCGCGTCTGTTAGCCAACGTCCTGACTTTC. Encoded protein: CASSSLEPRLLANVLTF.

V gene TRBV30 combines with J gene TRBJ2-7; 7 nucleotides agree with TRBD2. This CDR3 is built from 11 residues. V dropped 4 bases and J dropped 6; count of bases not matched to a gene: 3. The germline V gene encodes CDR1 GTSNPN and CDR2 SVGIG (reference sequence). The CDR3 loop is CAWMGGVEQYF. CDR3 nucleotide sequence: TGTGCCTGGATGGGGGGGGTCGAGCAGTACTTC. Filled out from reference TRBV30 and TRBJ2-7, the complete variable domain reads SQTIHQWPATLVQPVGSPLSLECTVEGTSNPNLYWYRQAAGRGLQLLFYSVGIGQISSEVPQNLSASRPQDRQFILSSKKLLLSDSGFYLCAWMGGVEQYFGPGTRLTVT.

J is TRBJ2-7 and V is TRBV28; maybe TRBD1 (5 bases). This CDR3 region has 14 residues. Trimming removed 2 bases at V and 9 bases at J, with 17 bases between. Germline V gene sequence: CDR1 MDHEN, CDR2 SYDVKM. CDR3 in amino acids: CASSLTGGQGGQYF. As DNA, the CDR3 is TGTGCCAGCAGTTTAACGGGCGGTCAGGGTGGGCAGTACTTC.

The chain combines TRBV11-2 with TRBJ1-1, with a weak D call TRBD1 (5 bases). This CDR3 contains 14 residues. V was clipped by 0 bases and J by 11 bases, with 16 bases between them. CDR1 SGHAT and CDR2 FQNNGV come from the germline V gene. The DNA for the CDR3 is TGTGCCAGCAGCTTAGACTGGCAGGGTGATTACGCTTTCTTT. Residues: CASSLDWQGDYAFF.

This clone was detected only once. The chain recombines TRBV27 with TRBJ2-1; D remains ambiguous. Trimming stripped 3 bases from V and 0 bases from J, with 18 bases between. From germline, CDR1 is MNHEY and CDR2 SMNVEV (reference sequence). The CDR3 has 18 amino acids. The CDR3 bases are TGTGCCAGCAGTTTTCTCTTAAGACGGCCTAGCTCCTACAATGAGCAGTTCTTC. This encodes CASSFLLRRPSSYNEQFF.

The gene calls are TRBV18 and TRBJ2-3; TRBD1 matches at 11 bases. V trimming: 2 bases; J trimming: 2 bases; junction bases outside the gene matches: 12. The length of the CDR3 is 19 residues. Germline V gene data show CDR1 as KGHSH and CDR2 as LQKENI. The CDR3 DNA follows: TGTGCCAGCTCACCATTCCTCAGGACAGGGGGCGCGGACACAGATACGCAGTATTTT. This gives the protein CASSPFLRTGGADTDTQYF.

This clone was counted ten times or more. The CDR3 region is CASVDFSSGNTIYF. The CDR3 coding sequence is TGTGCCAGCGTCGACTTTAGCTCTGGAAACACCATATATTTT. The chain recombines TRBV25-1 with TRBJ1-3; D is ambiguous. Trimming left V 8 bases short and J 0 bases short, with 11 bases between. This CDR3 comprises 14 residues. Germline CDR1 MGHDK, CDR2 SYGVNS.

The genes are TRBV29-1 and TRBJ2-1; TRBD1 might be the D (5 bases). Per the germline V gene, CDR1 is SQVTM and CDR2 is ANQGSEA. V was shortened by 6 bases and J by 1 base, with 13 bases between the two germline ends. The CDR3 has 14 residues. CDR3 loop: CSVQDNGSYNEQFF. Written as DNA, the CDR3 is TGCAGCGTGCAGGACAACGGATCCTACAATGAGCAGTTCTTC.